These 31 T cell receptor beta chains were sequenced from one sample in a study of T cell responses to AZD1222 COVID-19 vaccine. Some clones are missing from TCRdb's copy, which holds only in-frame ones; the method was immunoSEQ multiplex PCR. The sample consists of some 150,000 clones, 90% to 95% of them appearing once. The input for sequencing was peripheral blood, taken on day 0 of AZD1222 vaccination. Every receptor here comes from an adult in good health.

Here the CDR3 reads CASSWASGGRTDTQYF. CDR3 sequence (DNA): TGTGCCAGTAGTTGGGCTAGCGGGGGTCGGACAGATACGCAGTATTTT. The J gene is TRBJ2-3, the V gene TRBV19, with 10 bases matching TRBD2. The CDR3 covers 16 residues. Losses at the gene ends were 5 bases for V and 3 bases for J; bases not matched to a gene: 8. In germline, CDR1 is LNHDA, CDR2 SQIVND (reference sequence).

This clone was counted a single time. The chain employs TRBV4-3 and TRBJ1-6; unclear D gene. The CDR3 extends over 13 amino acids. Looked up from germline, CDR1 is LGHNA and CDR2 is YSLEER. The V and J ends lost 0 bases and 7 bases respectively, with 4 bases between them. This chain's CDR3 is CASSQDANSPLHF. The CDR3 DNA follows: TGCGCCAGCAGCCAAGATGCAAATTCACCCCTCCACTTT.

The chain uses TRBV24-1 and TRBJ2-1; D call uncertain. The CDR3 runs 14 residues. Deletions cut 2 bases from V and 8 bases from J, with 12 bases between. Germline V gene lookup returns CDR1 KGHDR and CDR2 SFDVKD. The DNA of the CDR3 is TGTGCCACCAGTGATTCCCAGGTAGGCGATGAGCAGTTCTTC. It codes for CATSDSQVGDEQFF.

This clone has only one observation. The chain recombines TRBV6-1 with TRBJ1-2; D may be TRBD1 (6 bases). Trimming removed 2 bases from V and 0 bases from J, with 10 bases in between. Germline V gene sequence: CDR1 MNHNS, CDR2 SASEGT. The CDR3 contains 15 residues. Here the CDR3 reads CASSELTGPNYGYTF. In DNA, the CDR3 is TGTGCCAGCAGTGAACTGACAGGACCTAACTATGGCTACACCTTC.

The J gene is TRBJ1-1, the V gene TRBV19; D uncertain. This CDR3 contains 14 residues. Looked up from germline, CDR1 is LNHDA and CDR2 is SQIVND (reference sequence). V lost 7 bases to trimming and J lost 4 bases, with 16 bases between them. The CDR3 DNA is TGTGCCAGTAAAAGGGTAGGGATTTCCACTGAAGCTTTCTTT. This codes for CASKRVGISTEAFF.

This clone was detected only a few times. The chain is built from TRBV29-1 and TRBJ2-5, with D possibly being TRBD1 or TRBD2 (6 bases each). The CDR3 is made up of 14 amino acids. V was clipped by 4 bases and J by 4 bases, with 16 bases between them. Germline V CDR1 and CDR2: SQVTM, ANQGSEA. CDR3 coding DNA: TGCAGCGTTGCTAAAGGGGGGCTTGGAGAGACCCAGTACTTC. This translates into CSVAKGGLGETQYF.

The V gene is TRBV24-1, the J gene TRBJ1-2, with 7 bases identical to TRBD1. The CDR3 consists of 13 residues. CDR1 and CDR2 (germline): KGHDR, SFDVKD. Trimming at V came to 4 bases and at J to 5 bases, leaving 3 bases not matched to a gene. DNA for the CDR3: TGTGCCACCAGTGACGCCAGGGGGTATGGCTACACCTTC. It codes for CATSDARGYGYTF.

The J gene is TRBJ1-1, the V gene TRBV6-2 or TRBV6-3; D gene ambiguous. The V end lost 0 bases, the J end lost 2 bases, and 10 bases lay between the germline ends. From germline, CDR1 is MNHEY and CDR2 SVGEGT. The CDR3 runs to 15 residues. CDR3 nucleotide sequence: TGTGCCAGCAGTTACTCTAGAGGGTCCAACACTGAAGCTTTCTTT. Protein sequence: CASSYSRGSNTEAFF.

The rearrangement uses TRBV28 and TRBJ2-7; 8 nucleotides match TRBD2. With 5 bases clipped from V and 0 bases from J, the junction kept 6 bases outside the gene matches. The CDR3 extends over 15 amino acids. The germline gives CDR1 MDHEN, CDR2 SYDVKM. Here the CDR3 DNA reads TGTGCCAGCAGTCCCGGGAGGGCCCTCTCCTACGAGCAGTACTTC. Translated, it gives CASSPGRALSYEQYF.

In this sample, this clone turned up a few times. The gene calls are TRBV7-6 and TRBJ2-7; either TRBD1 or TRBD2 may supply D (5 bases each). V was cut by 1 base and J by 4 bases, with 20 bases left in between. This CDR3 is 17 amino acids long. Germline V CDR1 and CDR2: SGHVS, FNYEAQ. The CDR3 coding sequence is TGTGCCAGCAGCTTAGTGGGGCAGGGAGCCTCAAAGTACGAGCAGTACTTC. The encoded protein is CASSLVGQGASKYEQYF.

This sequence joins TRBV4-3 and TRBJ2-7; D is undetermined. The length of the CDR3 is 15 residues. Germline-derived CDR1 and CDR2 are LGHNA and YSLEER. Trimming stripped 1 base from V and 2 bases from J, with 12 bases between. This chain's CDR3 is CASSQGFGGAYEQYF. The CDR3 nucleotides read TGCGCCAGCAGCCAAGGTTTCGGCGGAGCCTACGAGCAGTACTTC.

The rearrangement uses TRBV27 and TRBJ1-5; D is unclear. Germline CDR1 reads MNHEY; CDR2 reads SMNVEV (reference sequence). The CDR3 consists of 19 residues. The V and J ends lost 6 bases and 0 bases respectively, with 24 bases between them. The CDR3 bases are TGTGCCAGCAGCCCGCGGAAGGGCGACCCGAGGAGTAGCAATCAGCCCCAGCATTTT. This translates into CASSPRKGDPRSSNQPQHF.

The chain employs TRBV6-5 and TRBJ1-1; D possibly corresponds to TRBD1 (5 bases). Trimming took off 0 bases at V and 0 bases at J, with 8 bases between the two ends. The germline V gene encodes CDR1 MNHEY and CDR2 SVGAGI. The CDR3 loop spans 15 amino acids. This chain's CDR3 is CASSYSTEMNTEAFF. The CDR3 nucleotides are TGTGCCAGCAGTTACTCGACAGAAATGAACACTGAAGCTTTCTTT.

The chain is built from TRBV15 and TRBJ1-4; D may be TRBD1 (5 bases). Per the germline V gene, CDR1 is LNHNV and CDR2 is YYDKDF (reference sequence). Trimming stripped 0 bases from V and 5 bases from J, with 13 bases between. The CDR3 is 16 residues long. Here the CDR3 reads CATSRDRPGGNEKLFF. As DNA, the CDR3 is TGTGCCACCAGCAGAGATCGACCGGGGGGGAATGAAAAACTGTTTTTT.

This clone was seen just once. The V call is TRBV24-1, the J call TRBJ2-1; D is undetermined. The CDR3 runs to 14 residues. V shed 5 bases and J shed 6 bases, with 13 bases lying between them. Per germline, CDR1 KGHDR and CDR2 SFDVKD. The CDR3 nucleotides are TGTGCCACCAGTGGGTCGAGGCCCAGCAATGAGCAGTTCTTC. This translates into CATSGSRPSNEQFF.

The genes are TRBV5-4 and TRBJ2-1, with 12 bases fitting TRBD2. CDR3 length: 17 amino acids. CDR1 and CDR2 (germline): SGHNT, YYREEE (reference sequence). The V gene end was trimmed by 0 bases and the J gene end by 4 bases; junction bases not matched to a gene: 5. This CDR3 is CASSLEGLAGPYNEQFF. CDR3 nucleotides: TGTGCCAGCAGCTTGGAGGGACTAGCGGGCCCTTACAATGAGCAGTTCTTC. Full variable domain (rest looked up from reference TRBV5-4 and TRBJ2-1): ETGVTQSPTHLIKTRGQQVTLRCSSQSGHNTVSWYQQALGQGPQFIFQYYREEENGRGNFPPRFSGLQFPNYSSELNVNALELDDSALYLCASSLEGLAGPYNEQFFGPGTRLTVL.

V gene TRBV5-1 combines with J gene TRBJ2-5; the D gene is possibly TRBD2 (6 bases). This CDR3 is 12 amino acids long. V was trimmed by 5 bases and J by 5 bases, leaving 10 bases between them. Germline V gene lookup returns CDR1 SGHRS and CDR2 YFSETQ. The CDR3 sequence is CASREGEETQYF. The CDR3 nucleotides are TGCGCCAGCAGGGAGGGAGAGGAGACCCAGTACTTC. Together with reference TRBV5-1 and TRBJ2-5, the CDR3 gives the full variable domain: KAGVTQTPRYLIKTRGQQVTLSCSPISGHRSVSWYQQTPGQGLQFLFEYFSETQRNKGNFPGRFSGRQFSNSRSEMNVSTLELGDSALYLCASREGEETQYFGPGTRLLVL.

The rearrangement joins TRBV7-3 to TRBJ2-1; the match to TRBD2 covers 8 bases. This CDR3 has 14 amino acids. Germline V gene sequence: CDR1 SGHTA, CDR2 FQGTGA. The V segment lost 5 bases and the J segment 2 bases; nucleotides outside the gene matches: 2. The CDR3 DNA is TGTGCCAGCAGCATCGGGGGGGCCTACAATGAGCAGTTCTTC. This gives the protein CASSIGGAYNEQFF. The entire variable domain, with the rest obtained from reference TRBV7-3 and TRBJ2-1, is as follows: GAGVSQTPSNKVTEKGKYVELRCDPISGHTALYWYRQSLGQGPEFLIYFQGTGAADDSGLPNDRFFAVRPEGSVSTLKIQRTERGDSAVYLCASSIGGAYNEQFFGPGTRLTVL.

This CDR3 reads CASSEAAGVNYGYTF. DNA of the CDR3: TGTGCCAGCAGTGAAGCGGCAGGGGTTAACTATGGCTACACCTTC. The rearrangement links TRBV6-1 to TRBJ1-2; D may be TRBD1 (6 bases). Germline assignment: CDR1 MNHNS and CDR2 SASEGT. CDR3 length equals 15 residues. Trimming removed 0 bases at V and 1 base at J, with 9 bases between.

CDR3 sequence: CASSEVMNTEAFF. The DNA for the CDR3 is TGTGCCAGCAGTGAAGTCATGAACACTGAAGCTTTCTTT. This sequence joins TRBV6-1 and TRBJ1-1; no clear D gene. The CDR3 has 13 residues. The V and J ends lost 1 base and 0 bases respectively, with 3 bases between them. The germline gives CDR1 MNHNS, CDR2 SASEGT.

V usage is TRBV2 and J usage is TRBJ2-1, with D tentatively TRBD1 (5 bases). CDR1 SNHLY and CDR2 FYNNEI come from the germline V gene. The CDR3 is made up of 13 amino acids. Trimming cost V 6 bases and J 4 bases, with 10 bases left between them. In nucleotides, the CDR3 is TGTGCCAGCAGCCCCCAGGGTTACAATGAGCAGTTCTTC. Encoded protein: CASSPQGYNEQFF. Using reference TRBV2 and TRBJ2-1 for the parts outside the CDR3, the full variable domain is EPEVTQTPSHQVTQMGQEVILRCVPISNHLYFYWYRQILGQKVEFLVSFYNNEISEKSEIFDDQFSVERPDGSNFTLKIRSTKLEDSAMYFCASSPQGYNEQFFGPGTRLTVL.

The rearrangement joins TRBV7-8 to TRBJ1-4; no clear D. CDR1 and CDR2 from the germline V gene are SGHVS and FQNEAQ. Trimming cost V 5 bases and J 1 base, with 11 bases left between them. The length of the CDR3 is 15 residues. CDR3 nucleotide sequence: TGTGCCAGCAGCCTAGACCCTGTAACTAATGAAAAACTGTTTTTT. Translated: CASSLDPVTNEKLFF. The full variable domain, rest sourced from reference TRBV7-8 and TRBJ1-4, is GAGVSQSPRYKVAKRGQDVALRCDPISGHVSLFWYQQALGQGPEFLTYFQNEAQLDKSGLPSDRFFAERPEGSVSTLKIQRTQQEDSAVYLCASSLDPVTNEKLFFGSGTQLSVL.

The chain couples TRBV10-3 to TRBJ2-7; 9 bases map to TRBD1. The germline V gene has CDR1 ENHRY and CDR2 SYGVKD. The CDR3 extends over 14 amino acids. V lost 4 bases, J lost 4 bases, and 5 bases stayed unmatched. CDR3 in amino acids: CAISAKQGAYEQYF. CDR3 nucleotide sequence: TGTGCCATCAGTGCGAAACAGGGGGCTTACGAGCAGTACTTC.

This rearrangement joins TRBV7-2 to TRBJ1-1; TRBD1 matches at 8 bases. J gave up 6 bases and V 5 bases, and 8 bases lay outside the gene matches. The CDR3 has 14 residues. In germline, CDR1 is SGHTA, CDR2 FQGNSA. CDR3 bases: TGTGCCAGCAGCCGGACAGGGATGTTTCCTGAAGCTTTCTTT. This codes for CASSRTGMFPEAFF.

The CDR3 nucleotides are TGTGCCACCAGTGACGGCTCTGGAAACACCATATATTTT. Its translation is CATSDGSGNTIYF. The rearrangement joins TRBV24-1 to TRBJ1-3; no clear D gene. The CDR3 loop spans 13 amino acids. Trimming cost V 4 bases and J 0 bases, with 3 bases left between them. Germline V gene data show CDR1 as KGHDR and CDR2 as SFDVKD.

Remarks on this clone: This same CDR3 is encoded by further DNA sequences in the sample. This chain links TRBV14 with TRBJ1-2; D ambiguous. The V and J ends lost 1 base and 5 bases respectively, with 5 bases between them. CDR1 is SGHDN, CDR2 FVKESK, per germline. The CDR3 has 12 residues. The CDR3 loop is CASSQVNYGYTF. In DNA form, the CDR3 reads TGTGCCAGCAGCCAAGTAAATTATGGCTACACCTTC. Full variable domain (rest looked up from reference TRBV14 and TRBJ1-2): EAGVTQFPSHSVIEKGQTVTLRCDPISGHDNLYWYRRVMGKEIKFLLHFVKESKQDESGMPNNRFLAERTGGTYSTLKVQPAELEDSGVYFCASSQVNYGYTFGSGTRLTVV.

V and J are TRBV29-1 and TRBJ2-3, with D possibly TRBD2 on 6 matching bases. Germline lookup yields CDR1 SQVTM and CDR2 ANQGSEA. The CDR3 spans 15 residues. The V end was cut by 6 bases, the J end by 2 bases, with 18 bases between. DNA for the CDR3: TGCAGCGTAGTACGGGAGCGACCCGACACAGATACGCAGTATTTT. This codes for CSVVRERPDTDTQYF.

The CDR3 here is CASSLRGLHEQYF. As DNA, the CDR3 is TGCGCCAGCAGCTTGCGGGGTCTCCACGAGCAGTACTTC. The rearrangement joins TRBV5-1 to TRBJ2-7; D is perhaps TRBD2 (5 bases). Deletions cut 1 base from V and 5 bases from J, with 10 bases between. This CDR3 comprises 13 residues. Per germline, CDR1 SGHRS and CDR2 YFSETQ.

This chain joins TRBV6-4 and TRBJ1-6, with D uncertain. V was trimmed by 0 bases and J by 11 bases, leaving 8 bases between them. The CDR3 runs to 13 residues. Germline CDR1 reads MRHNA; CDR2 reads SNTAGT. The CDR3 sequence is CASSDSDGAPLHF. The CDR3 DNA sequence: TGTGCCAGCAGTGACTCGGACGGTGCACCCCTCCACTTT.

V and J are TRBV6-6 and TRBJ2-3; D is unresolved. CDR1 MNHNY and CDR2 SVGAGI come from the germline V gene (reference sequence). V was shortened by 0 bases and J by 5 bases, with 9 bases between the two germline ends. This CDR3 spans 14 amino acids. CDR3 nucleotide sequence: TGTGCCAGCAGTTACTCGGGTAGAGGAGATACGCAGTATTTT. Residues: CASSYSGRGDTQYF.

The rearrangement links TRBV6-4 to TRBJ2-3, with TRBD2 matching 9 bases. Germline loops: CDR1 MRHNA, CDR2 SNTAGT. The CDR3 is 17 residues long. V dropped 4 bases and J dropped 1; count of bases not matched to a gene: 9. CDR3 residues: CASSGLAEREGTDTQYF. The DNA for the CDR3 is TGTGCCAGCAGTGGCCTAGCCGAGCGGGAGGGCACAGATACGCAGTATTTT.